This TCR beta chain was recorded in a study of OX40 agonist ivuxolimab in advanced cancers. For the wider study: Ivuxolimab, which targeted the costimulatory receptor OX40 (CD134), was an agonistic, fully human IgG2 monoclonal antibody. Intravenous ivuxolimab was administered to patients every 2 weeks at six dose levels: 0.01, 0.1, 0.3, 1.5, 3 and 10 mg/kg. Of the roughly 51 patients in dose escalation, 19 had hepatocellular carcinoma, some 15 had melanoma, 9 had renal cell carcinoma and 9 had head and neck cancer. In the dose-escalation cohort, more than 75% of patients were male, and the mean age was approximately 60 years, with a range of 23 to 79. Patients were allowed to have had prior anti-PD-1, anti-PD-L1 or anti-CTLA-4 therapy, and around 41% of the dose-escalation patients had previously received checkpoint inhibitors. Three dose-escalation patients achieved partial responses, one with hepatocellular carcinoma and two with cutaneous melanoma. Peripheral TCRbeta sequencing was intended to test whether TCR sequence diversity was altered and clonal T-cell expansion was caused by ivuxolimab. The paper reports the monotherapy dose-escalation portion (N of about 47 patients) of the phase I ivuxolimab trial. Results the study describes overall, beyond this receptor: Which antigens the clonally expanded peripheral T cells were specific for was not determined. In partial responders in the 0.1-3.0 mg/kg groups, normalized peripheral clonal expansion was found to be among the lowest, especially among CD8+ T cells. Clonal expansion of both CD4+ and CD8+ blood T cells was observed from baseline to week 6 at doses 0.1 to 3.0 mg/kg. After ivuxolimab, more expanded clones were found on average in CD8+ T cells than in CD4+ T cells. Low levels of normalized T-cell clonal expansion were also seen in some patients who did not respond.

To sequence the TCRbeta CDR3 region, genomic DNA was isolated from the sorted cells. TCRbeta CDR3 regions were sequenced using the immunoSEQ Assay. The source is immuneACCESS, and TCRdb retained only in-frame sequences with V and J called. Part of the clones is not carried over; for the studies checked, unresolved V genes explain less than half of this, and the remainder is unexplained. A total of 50,000 to 65,000 clones appear in this sample, roughly 80% of them only once. Of the sample, approximately 2% is held by the ten largest clones. As concerns this clone: There is no known antigen for this receptor. No clone much larger than this one lies a single base away; base qualities are absent.

V loses 5 bases of germline sequence and J loses 0 bases, and the interval between the two ends is 19 bases. The germline V gene (reference sequence) gives CDR1 as SEHNR and CDR2 as FQNEAQ. The CDR3 contains 17 residues, cysteine and phenylalanine counted. The retained sequence is limited to the CDR3, 51 bases, with the frame set at the first base. Patients with a history of autoimmune disease or receiving systemic immunosuppression were excluded from the trial. Peripheral blood for TCR sequencing was collected from all dose cohorts at baseline, on cycle 4 day 1, and on cycle 7 day 1. The samples were drawn from a first-in-human, open-label, multicenter phase I dose-escalation trial of ivuxolimab. The trial enrolled adults with locally advanced or metastatic head and neck squamous cell, hepatocellular, melanoma or renal cell carcinoma. Before TCR sequencing, CD4+ T cells and CD8+ T cells from peripheral blood were sorted into separate populations.

The TCR was taken from an adult with an advanced solid tumor such as melanoma, head and neck, liver or kidney cancer. Sequencing used CD4+ or CD8+ T cells sorted from blood, obtained in a trial of the OX40 agonist ivuxolimab. This receptor chain uses TRBV7-9 and TRBJ1-1; a weak D assignment points to TRBD1 (5 bases agree). The CDR3 corresponds to CASSHPRGGRVNTEAFF. At the DNA level, the sequence is TGTGCCAGCAGCCATCCGCGGGGCGGTAGGGTGAACACTGAAGCTTTCTTT.